This T cell receptor (beta chain) came from a study of shared clonotypes between healthy human individuals. Study-level information: Per donor, three plates held CD4 naive cells, three held CD4 memory, two held CD8 naive and one held CD8 memory. General study results and limits: Naive subsets, compared against memory subsets, generally had larger estimated richness values. Naive CD4 clonotypes overlapped across a few donors at roughly 5.1%.

Using immunoSEQ multiplex PCR, the repertoire was profiled, and TCRdb retains in-frame clones only, with some absent. Of about 750,000 clones listed, roughly 92% are singletons. Germline V gene sequence: CDR1 MDHEN, CDR2 SYDVKM. CDR3 length: 18 residues. V lost 4 bases to trimming and J lost 4 bases; unmatched junction nucleotides: 16. Selected positively for CCR7 and CD45RO-negative, naive CD8 cells excluded terminally differentiated effector memory CD45RA+ cells. A remark on this clone: Antigen unknown.

Sequenced: naive CD8+ T cells sorted from blood. The chain uses TRBV28 and TRBJ2-1; 7 nucleotides match TRBD2. The sequence was obtained from a man aged 30-40 years in good health. CDR3 region: CASSSGFVVGGVYNEQFF. The CDR3 DNA sequence: TGTGCCAGCAGTTCTGGGTTCGTCGTGGGAGGGGTTTACAATGAGCAGTTCTTC.